This T cell receptor beta chain was captured by sequencing in a study of vaccination and CD4 T cells after COVID-19. Oncomine TCR Beta short-read sequencing was applied to DNA from cultured CD4+ T cells. Genomic DNA was isolated from CD4+ T cells that had been cultured. Using its own MiXCR run on the PCR reads, TCRdb lists one record per CDR3 protein. The data show around 13,000 distinct CDR3 sequences, approximately 35% seen once. Whole-study findings and limits: From a median of about 20 to 38, SARS-CoV-2-reactive clonotypes increased, though not significantly.

This sample's treatment: roughly 10-day PBMC culture with coronavirus spike peptide pools or control peptides (ViraFEST assay). Dates of positive PCR ran from March to December 2020, before US Alpha, Beta and Delta variants. As for this clonotype: Antigen specificity is unknown.

Unmatched junction bases numbered 10, after V lost 2 bases and J lost 7 bases. CDR3 length equals 15 residues. Germline V gene data show CDR1 as LNHNV and CDR2 as YYDKDF (reference sequence). This rearrangement joins TRBV15 to TRBJ2-7, with TRBD1 matching 8 bases. Material for sequencing was CD4+ T cells from blood, cultured in vitro. This TCR was sampled from a human donor who had recovered from COVID-19. This CDR3 is CATSRQTGESEEQYF. CDR3 bases: TGTGCCACCAGCAGACAGACAGGGGAATCGGAGGAGCAGTACTTC.